This T cell receptor (beta chain) is drawn from a study of blood T cells in healthy people across ages. Findings of the study overall: Any changes in expanded clonotypes were possibly confounded, as donor CMV status remained unknown.

The CDR3 is made up of 17 amino acids. Looked up from germline, CDR1 is SGHTA and CDR2 is FQGNSA. Germline trimming cut 2 bases from V and 6 bases from J; bases unmatched to any gene: 6. This clonotype has only a few counts. What it recognizes is unknown. A sample-barcoded 5' primer and a J-beta primer mix were used in a second PCR of roughly 6 to 12 cycles. TCRdb ran MiXCR on the 5' RACE reads and lists one entry per CDR3 protein. This table has about 930,000 distinct CDR3 sequences, 29% appearing once. This sample was shared with a second study, whose subject was T cells of mothers and their children.

Sequencing was done on a sample of blood. This receptor was obtained from a middle-aged woman in good health. The chain uses TRBV7-2 and TRBJ2-3; TRBD2 aligns across 15 bases. For the CDR3, the DNA is TGTGCCAGCAGCTTAAACCTCGGACTAGCGGGGGGGGATACGCAGTATTTT. Its translation is CASSLNLGLAGGDTQYF. Full variable domain (missing parts from reference TRBV7-2 and TRBJ2-3): GAGVSQSPSNKVTEKGKDVELRCDPISGHTALYWYRQSLGQGLEFLIYFQGNSAPDKSGLPSDRFSAERTGGSVSTLTIQRTQQEDSAVYLCASSLNLGLAGGDTQYFGPGTRLTVL.